This is a list of T cell receptor beta chains from one sample in a study of T cell responses to AZD1222 COVID-19 vaccine. Measured with immunoSEQ multiplex PCR; TCRdb has only the in-frame clones, and not every one. This sample yields 95,000 to 150,000 clones, of which around 93% are seen a single time; under 1.2% belongs to the top ten. The sample consisted of peripheral blood, taken on day 0 of AZD1222 vaccination. These receptors all come from an adult in good health. CDR3s include the opening cysteine and the closing phenylalanine or tryptophan. D genes are given only for firm matches. Clone size appears in some rows only: once, few, many, or a class for an expanded clone.

j_gene	v_gene	d_gene	abundance	CDR3aa	CDR3nt
TRBJ1-1	TRBV3-1/TRBV3-2	-	once	CASRPRGGTEAFF	TGTGCCAGCAGACCCAGGGGAGGCACTGAAGCTTTCTTT
TRBJ2-3	TRBV10-3	-	-	CAISETSTDTQYF	TGTGCCATCAGTGAGACCAGCACAGATACGCAGTATTTT
TRBJ1-5	TRBV2	-	-	CASNEQRSNQPQHF	TGTGCCAGCAACGAACAGCGTAGCAATCAGCCCCAGCATTTT
TRBJ1-5	TRBV2	TRBD1	-	CASSKDRGQPQHF	TGTGCCAGCAGTAAGGACAGGGGCCAGCCCCAGCATTTT
TRBJ2-2	TRBV4-1	-	-	CASSQNSIAGELFF	TGCGCCAGCAGCCAAAATTCAATTGCCGGGGAGCTGTTTTTT
TRBJ1-6	TRBV6-1	-	-	CASSEILESANNSPLHF	TGTGCCAGCAGTGAAATCCTGGAGTCAGCAAATAATTCACCCCTCCACTTT
TRBJ2-1	TRBV3-1/TRBV3-2	TRBD2	once	CASSQEQLAGYNEQFF	TGTGCCAGCAGCCAAGAGCAGCTAGCGGGTTACAATGAGCAGTTCTTC
TRBJ2-5	TRBV28	TRBD2	-	CASSLPTSGSGETQYF	TGTGCCAGCAGCTTGCCGACTAGCGGGAGCGGTGAGACCCAGTACTTC
TRBJ1-3	TRBV28	TRBD1	-	CASSFRGGNTIYF	TGTGCCAGCAGTTTCAGGGGGGGAAACACCATATATTTT
TRBJ1-2	TRBV11-2	-	-	CASSLDPYTFEGYTF	TGTGCCAGCAGCTTAGATCCCTACACCTTTGAAGGCTACACCTTC
TRBJ1-2	TRBV5-4	TRBD1	-	CASSLGQGANYGYTF	TGTGCCAGCAGCTTGGGACAGGGGGCTAACTATGGCTACACCTTC
TRBJ1-4	TRBV4-2	TRBD1	once	CASSQDLDRVADEKLFF	TGTGCCAGCAGCCAAGATCTCGACAGGGTAGCGGATGAAAAACTGTTTTTT
TRBJ2-1	TRBV7-6	-	-	CASSLVGGDGNNEQFF	TGTGCCAGCAGCTTAGTAGGTGGGGATGGAAACAATGAGCAGTTCTTC
TRBJ2-7	TRBV1	-	-	CTSSPGLAGRPNEQYF	TGCACCAGCAGCCCCGGACTAGCGGGACGACCAAACGAGCAGTACTTC
TRBJ2-2	TRBV11-2	TRBD1	-	CASSSTGDTGELFF	TGTGCCAGCAGCTCCACAGGGGACACCGGGGAGCTGTTTTTT
TRBJ2-7	TRBV9	TRBD1	-	CASSVGTGLSEQYF	TGTGCCAGCAGCGTAGGGACAGGCTTGAGCGAGCAGTACTTC
TRBJ1-1	TRBV7-9	-	once	CASSYRGSRGTEAFF	TGTGCCAGCAGCTATAGGGGGTCTCGGGGCACTGAAGCTTTCTTT
TRBJ2-2	TRBV7-2	TRBD2	-	CASSRRLAGAYGTGELFF	TGTGCCAGCAGCCGGAGACTAGCGGGAGCATATGGCACCGGGGAGCTGTTTTTT
TRBJ1-1	TRBV10-3	-	few	CAISAPRDPVPAFF	TGTGCCATCAGTGCTCCCCGGGACCCTGTACCTGCTTTCTTT
TRBJ1-4	TRBV6-9	-	-	CASSLKIGRTNEKLFF	TGTGCCAGCAGTTTGAAGATTGGCAGAACTAATGAAAAACTGTTTTTT
TRBJ2-3	TRBV7-9	-	-	CASTTAGESTQYF	TGTGCCAGCACCACGGCAGGGGAGTCTACGCAGTATTTT
TRBJ1-2	TRBV18	TRBD1	-	CASSQLGTGSYYGYTF	TGTGCCAGCTCTCAACTAGGGACAGGTTCTTACTATGGCTACACCTTC
TRBJ2-7	TRBV5-1	-	-	CASSRNLNPPNYEQYF	TGCGCCAGCAGCCGAAACCTAAACCCTCCAAACTACGAGCAGTACTTC
TRBJ2-6	TRBV7-8	-	-	CASSLAYSPGAGSSGANVLTF	TGTGCCAGCAGCTTAGCATATTCTCCCGGGGCAGGAAGCTCTGGGGCCAACGTCCTGACTTTC
TRBJ1-2	TRBV29-1	TRBD1	-	CSVGTGQAHGYTF	TGCAGCGTAGGGACAGGTCAAGCTCATGGCTACACCTTC
TRBJ2-7	TRBV14	-	-	CASSRGHLYEQYF	TGTGCCAGCAGCCGAGGACACCTCTACGAGCAGTACTTC
TRBJ1-2	TRBV6-5	-	-	CASSLQRNYGYTF	TGTGCCAGCAGTTTGCAAAGAAACTATGGCTACACCTTC
TRBJ2-2	TRBV5-1	-	few	CASSLEPPGVGELFF	TGCGCCAGCAGCTTGGAGCCACCTGGAGTCGGGGAGCTGTTTTTT
TRBJ1-1	TRBV15	-	-	CATSRDPDRAEAFF	TGTGCCACCAGCAGAGATCCGGACAGAGCTGAAGCTTTCTTT
TRBJ1-3	TRBV28	-	once	CASSLPGRNSGNTIYF	TGTGCCAGCAGTTTGCCGGGGAGAAACTCTGGAAACACCATATATTTT
TRBJ2-2	TRBV6-6	-	-	CASSYSPSEGGELFF	TGTGCCAGCAGTTACTCCCCTAGCGAGGGCGGGGAGCTGTTTTTT
TRBJ2-7	TRBV5-4	TRBD1	-	CASSSGTGVAYEQYF	TGTGCCAGCAGCTCCGGGACAGGAGTCGCCTACGAGCAGTACTTC